The 5 T cell receptor beta chains presented below share a single source sample, sequenced in a study of human T cells and chemical hapten exposure. One entry per CDR3 protein, called by TCRdb with MiXCR from the RACE reads. The sample has approximately 260,000 distinct CDR3 sequences; roughly 7.4% are singletons. The time point is: pre-sensitization, week 0. Treatment indicated: therapeutic diphenylcyclopropenone sensitization with weekly scalp DPC. The sample in question was whole blood, obtained in connection with sensitization to the hapten diphenylcyclopropenone (DPC). The source of these receptors is a man between 18 and 29 years old with alopecia areata. Some clones in this sample may be carry-over from other donors' samples.

This clonotype was observed many times. The rearrangement links TRBV4-3 to TRBJ2-1; D not certain. V lost 0 bases and J lost 5, with 8 bases in between. This CDR3 has 14 amino acids. CDR1 and CDR2 (germline): LGHNA, YSLEER. CDR3 nucleotides: TGCGCCAGCAGCCAAGATCGCAGGCACAATGAGCAGTTCTTC. Translated, it gives CASSQDRRHNEQFF.

This clonotype was observed at least ten times. The chain employs TRBV7-9 and TRBJ2-1; D unresolved. The germline V and J ends were trimmed by 5 bases and 3 bases, with 20 bases remaining between them. The CDR3 is 17 amino acids. Germline V gene lookup returns CDR1 SEHNR and CDR2 FQNEAQ (reference sequence). CDR3 sequence (DNA): TGTGCCAGCAGCCAGCCTAATTTTGGCGGAGTCTACAATGAGCAGTTCTTC. Its translation is CASSQPNFGGVYNEQFF.

A few counts support this clonotype. The chain couples TRBV7-2 to TRBJ1-6, with 8 bases that match TRBD1. Germline V gives CDR1 SGHTA, CDR2 FQGNSA. V was clipped by 1 base and J by 7 bases; unmatched bases: 6. CDR3 length: 16 amino acids. CDR3 sequence reads: CASSLVGQGANSPLHF. The CDR3, as DNA: TGTGCCAGCAGCTTAGTTGGGCAGGGGGCAAATTCACCCCTCCACTTT.

This clonotype has just a few counts. The CDR3 sequence is CASSKLENTDTQYF. CDR3 coding DNA: TGTGCCAGCAGCAAACTAGAAAATACAGATACGCAGTATTTT. The chain employs TRBV14 and TRBJ2-3, with D possibly TRBD2 on 5 matching bases. Trimming cost V 5 bases and J 3 bases, with 12 bases left between them. Germline values: CDR1 SGHDN, CDR2 FVKESK. This CDR3 has 14 amino acids. The variable domain in full, completed from reference TRBV14 and TRBJ2-3, reads EAGVTQFPSHSVIEKGQTVTLRCDPISGHDNLYWYRRVMGKEIKFLLHFVKESKQDESGMPNNRFLAERTGGTYSTLKVQPAELEDSGVYFCASSKLENTDTQYFGPGTRLTVL.

The CDR3 here is CSVGQGTRSYEQYF. In DNA form, the CDR3 reads TGCAGCGTTGGACAGGGGACGAGGTCCTACGAGCAGTACTTC. The chain joins TRBV29-1 to TRBJ2-7, with 8 bases identical to TRBD1. Unmatched junction bases numbered 6, after V lost 4 bases and J lost 1 base. Germline V lookup: CDR1 SQVTM, CDR2 ANQGSEA. The CDR3 loop spans 14 amino acids.